These 5 T cell receptor beta chains were all obtained from the same sample, sequenced in a study of naive and memory T cell subsets. Findings and limits, study-wide: Possibly reflecting memory cells re-expressing CD45RA, a few larger clonotypes occurred in naive repertoires, especially CD8.

The beta constant-region primer was an equimolar mix of two oligonucleotides covering TRBC1 and TRBC2. The ligated cDNA underwent four PCR rounds using SP2 and nested alpha and beta constant-region primers. TCRdb recomputed calls from the UMI-ligation and nested PCR reads with MiXCR, one row per CDR3 protein. The top ten clones hold 0.11% of a sample with roughly 150,000 distinct CDR3 sequences, 20% to 25% of them seen once. No antigens are known for them. The sequenced sample consisted of naive CD4+ T cells from blood. The receptor set was obtained from a human donor in good health.

This clonotype occurred many times. The rearrangement links TRBV15 to TRBJ2-6; D unclear. The germline gives CDR1 LNHNV, CDR2 YYDKDF (reference sequence). V lost 2 bases and J lost 2, with 4 bases in between. The CDR3 has 14 residues. The CDR3 loop is CATSRSTGANVLTF. CDR3 DNA: TGTGCCACCAGCAGAAGTACTGGGGCCAACGTCCTGACTTTC.

This clonotype showed up just a few times. The chain is built from TRBV28 and TRBJ2-2; the match to TRBD1 covers 9 bases. Trimming at V came to 5 bases and at J to 4 bases, leaving 5 bases not matched to a gene. Germline V CDR1 and CDR2: MDHEN, SYDVKM. This CDR3 is 15 amino acids long. The CDR3 sequence: CASSETGGRTGELFF. The CDR3, as DNA: TGTGCCAGCAGTGAAACAGGGGGCCGCACCGGGGAGCTGTTTTTT.

The chain links TRBV6-2 or TRBV6-3 to TRBJ2-7; 8 nucleotides agree with TRBD2. Trimming removed 3 bases from V and 4 bases from J; junction bases left unmatched: 8. Per germline, CDR1 MNHEY and CDR2 SVGEGT. The CDR3 covers 15 residues. Written as DNA, the CDR3 is TGTGCCAGCAGTTATCGCTCACTAGCGGAATACGAGCAGTACTTC. Translated: CASSYRSLAEYEQYF.

Only a few counts were recorded for this clonotype. The rearrangement uses TRBV12-3 or TRBV12-4 and TRBJ1-1, with D maybe TRBD1 (5 bases). This CDR3 region has 13 residues. The ends were cut back, 0 bases at V and 4 bases at J, with 6 bases in the middle. The CDR3 DNA reads as TGTGCCAGCAGTTTAGCCAGGGCCACTGAAGCTTTCTTT. It is translated as CASSLARATEAFF.

The J gene is TRBJ2-1, the V gene TRBV7-9; 13 bases agree with TRBD2. CDR3 length equals 16 residues. Germline trimming cut 4 bases from V and 8 bases from J; bases unmatched to any gene: 8. Germline CDR1 SEHNR, CDR2 FQNEAQ (reference sequence). CDR3 DNA: TGTGCCAGCAGCTCCTGGACTAGCGGGAGTCAGGATGAGCAGTTCTTC. Amino acids: CASSSWTSGSQDEQFF.